A selection of T cell receptor beta chains follows, all from one sample in a study of chemoradiotherapy in HPV16-positive cancers. The table came from immunoSEQ multiplex PCR; TCRdb's copy has only in-frame clones and leaves some out. The data show some 10,000 clones, 90% to 95% seen once. Specimen: blood, collected from a patient who underwent chemoradiotherapy. Source of these receptors: a human donor with HPV-associated anogenital cancer. Both conserved end residues are trimmed from each CDR3. D genes are given only for firm matches.

v_gene,j_gene,d_gene,CDR3aa
TRBV7-2,TRBJ2-3,TRBD2,ASSGLGSGGPGDTQY
TRBV9,TRBJ2-1,TRBD2,ASSSGVPSLRDNEQF
TRBV6-1,TRBJ1-1,-,ASMRLLNTEAF
TRBV30,TRBJ2-7,TRBD1,AWSGTGVEQY
TRBV30,TRBJ2-7,-,AWSGHPEAYEQY
TRBV11-2,TRBJ2-2,-,ASSLGDLTGELF
TRBV27,TRBJ2-7,TRBD1,ASSKTGGPTYEQY
TRBV7-9,TRBJ2-3,-,ASGTDTQY
TRBV7-9,TRBJ1-2,TRBD1,ASSPMGQSTNYGYT
TRBV6-5,TRBJ1-6,TRBD1,ASSTAGTGLSPLH
TRBV5-3,TRBJ2-1,-,ARSLVL
TRBV7-8,TRBJ2-7,TRBD2,ASRRKRGDYEQY
TRBV6-5,TRBJ1-6,-,ASSYSAGHSSPLH
TRBV6-5,TRBJ2-7,-,ASSRGYEQY
TRBV6-6,TRBJ1-2,TRBD1,ASSLATGINGYT